The 15 T cell receptor beta chains reported below all come from one sample, sequenced in a study of cytomegalovirus exposure and HLA in healthy donors. Vbeta (60) and Jbeta (13) primers were used in the PCR. The repertoire was sequenced with immunoSEQ multiplex PCR; TCRdb's copy has only in-frame clones and lacks some. The sample has about 160,000 clones, around 80% seen once; the top ten hold 2.1%. The sequenced sample was PBMCs. The source of these receptors is a middle-aged man in good health and CMV-seronegative.

This clone was seen more than once but under ten times. The CDR3 DNA reads as TGCAGTGCTGGAGGGGGGCGCGAGCAGTACTTC. It specifies CSAGGGREQYF. The chain recombines TRBV20-1 with TRBJ2-7; D tentatively reads TRBD1 or TRBD2 (6 bases each). The CDR3 length is 11 residues. V was trimmed by 5 bases and J by 6 bases, leaving 11 bases between them. Germline-derived CDR1 and CDR2 are DFQATT and SNEGSKA (reference sequence).

This chain links TRBV19 with TRBJ2-1, with no clear D. CDR1 LNHDA and CDR2 SQIVND come from the germline V gene (reference sequence). This CDR3 is 15 amino acids long. V lost 4 bases and J 0 bases, leaving 10 bases between the germline ends. CDR3 residues: CASSTLPGSYNEQFF. CDR3 DNA: TGTGCCAGTAGTACCCTACCCGGCTCCTACAATGAGCAGTTCTTC.

The chain couples TRBV5-1 to TRBJ2-3; D uncertain. This CDR3 has 14 amino acids. Trimming took off 4 bases at V and 0 bases at J, with 9 bases between the two ends. Germline V gives CDR1 SGHRS, CDR2 YFSETQ. The CDR3 loop reads CASSLRLSTDTQYF. The CDR3 coding sequence is TGCGCCAGCAGCCTGAGACTGAGCACAGATACGCAGTATTTT.

This clone appeared a single time. V and J are TRBV6-1 and TRBJ2-1, with no clear D. The V end lost 7 bases, the J end lost 12 bases, and 13 bases lay between the germline ends. The CDR3 is made up of 11 amino acids. Germline lookup yields CDR1 MNHNS and CDR2 SASEGT. In DNA, the CDR3 is TGTGCCAGCAAGTATGAGGTTGGGCAGTTCTTC. This gives the protein CASKYEVGQFF.

The chain is built from TRBV6-6 and TRBJ1-2; 7 bases fit TRBD1. Germline trimming cut 2 bases from V and 7 bases from J; bases unmatched to any gene: 10. The CDR3 totals 15 residues. Per the germline V gene, CDR1 is MNHNY and CDR2 is SVGAGI (reference sequence). In DNA form, the CDR3 reads TGTGCCAGCAGTTACACTACCGACAGGGACCTTGGCTACACCTTC. As protein: CASSYTTDRDLGYTF.

The chain joins TRBV29-1 to TRBJ1-4; TRBD1 matches 7 bases. CDR3 size: 14 residues. Per the germline V gene, CDR1 is SQVTM and CDR2 is ANQGSEA. Germline trimming cut 7 bases from V and 3 bases from J; bases unmatched to any gene: 8. The chain's CDR3 is CSGTGGAANEKLFF. The CDR3 coding sequence is TGCAGCGGGACAGGAGGGGCAGCTAATGAAAAACTGTTTTTT.

V gene TRBV5-1 combines with J gene TRBJ1-1, with 7 bases lining up with TRBD1. The CDR3 covers 15 residues. With V trimmed by 2 bases and J by 2 bases, 6 bases remained unmatched. Germline V lookup: CDR1 SGHRS, CDR2 YFSETQ. CDR3 region: CASSFNYRGNTEAFF. CDR3 sequence (DNA): TGCGCCAGCAGCTTTAACTACAGGGGTAACACTGAAGCTTTCTTT. The entire variable domain, with the rest obtained from reference TRBV5-1 and TRBJ1-1, is as follows: KAGVTQTPRYLIKTRGQQVTLSCSPISGHRSVSWYQQTPGQGLQFLFEYFSETQRNKGNFPGRFSGRQFSNSRSEMNVSTLELGDSALYLCASSFNYRGNTEAFFGQGTRLTVV.

The V gene is TRBV28, the J gene TRBJ2-3; 7 positions match TRBD2. This CDR3 spans 14 amino acids. V lost 5 bases to trimming and J lost 4 bases; unmatched junction nucleotides: 6. Germline V lookup: CDR1 MDHEN, CDR2 SYDVKM. For the CDR3, the DNA is TGTGCCAGCAGTAGGGAGGGCCCGTCAGATACGCAGTATTTT. This codes for CASSREGPSDTQYF.

This clone showed up just a few times. The chain joins TRBV6-4 to TRBJ2-6; D unclear. CDR3 length equals 16 residues. V lost 2 bases, J lost 0 bases, and 8 bases lay in between. Germline V lookup: CDR1 MRHNA, CDR2 SNTAGT. CDR3: CASSDSGGSGANVLTF. The CDR3 bases are TGTGCCAGCAGTGACAGTGGCGGCTCTGGGGCCAACGTCCTGACTTTC.

This chain links TRBV18 with TRBJ2-7; D is unresolved. This CDR3 contains 15 residues. Trimming left V 2 bases short and J 2 bases short, with 13 bases between. CDR1 is KGHSH, CDR2 LQKENI, per germline. CDR3 bases: TGTGCCAGCTCACCAGAACCGCTAAGTACCTACGAGCAGTACTTC. This gives the protein CASSPEPLSTYEQYF.

The chain has TRBV7-8 and TRBJ1-4; 7 bases line up with TRBD1. CDR1 and CDR2 from the germline V gene are SGHVS and FQNEAQ. The junction had 7 bases not matched to a gene; V was cut back by 4 bases and J by 8 bases. This CDR3 is built from 14 residues. The CDR3: CASSSSTGWEKLFF. The CDR3 nucleotides read TGTGCCAGCAGCTCGTCGACAGGGTGGGAAAAACTGTTTTTT.

The chain recombines TRBV7-8 with TRBJ2-1; no definite D call. V was pared by 2 bases and J by 8 bases, with 4 bases between. CDR1 and CDR2 (germline): SGHVS, FQNEAQ. This CDR3 has 11 amino acids. Written as DNA, the CDR3 is TGTGCCAGCAGCTTAACTGATGAGCAGTTCTTC. Residues: CASSLTDEQFF.

The J gene is TRBJ2-7, the V gene TRBV5-4; possibly TRBD1 for D (7 bases). Germline V lookup: CDR1 SGHNT, CDR2 YYREEE (reference sequence). The CDR3 loop spans 14 amino acids. Trimming took 2 bases from V and 5 from J, leaving 14 bases between them. CDR3 nucleotide sequence: TGTGCCAGCAGCTTCCAGGGGGGTGGGAACGAGCAGTACTTC. As protein: CASSFQGGGNEQYF.

This clone was counted only a few times. V is TRBV19 and J is TRBJ2-7; no reliable D call. This CDR3 is 13 amino acids long. Germline V gene sequence: CDR1 LNHDA, CDR2 SQIVND (reference sequence). Trimming cost V 3 bases and J 3 bases, with 9 bases left between them. Here the CDR3 DNA reads TGTGCCAGTAGTATCGCGGAGTACTACGAGCAGTACTTC. Translation gives CASSIAEYYEQYF.

The gene calls are TRBV5-1 and TRBJ2-7, with D maybe TRBD2 (6 bases). Germline CDR1 and CDR2: SGHRS and YFSETQ. Trimming cost V 6 bases and J 3 bases, with 7 bases left between them. The CDR3 runs 11 residues. The CDR3 DNA is TGCGCCAGCAAGGAGGGCTACGAGCAGTACTTC. Translating gives CASKEGYEQYF. Drawing the rest from reference TRBV5-1 and TRBJ2-7, the complete variable domain is KAGVTQTPRYLIKTRGQQVTLSCSPISGHRSVSWYQQTPGQGLQFLFEYFSETQRNKGNFPGRFSGRQFSNSRSEMNVSTLELGDSALYLCASKEGYEQYFGPGTRLTVT.